This TCR beta chain comes out of a study of Graves' ophthalmopathy and Graves' hyperthyroidism. From RNA, the CDR3 regions of TCR beta chains were amplified and sequenced. The first-round RT-PCR employed HTBI primers together with the Qiagen OneStep RT-PCR kit. A multiplex PCR was then performed as the second round. MiXCR, run by TCRdb on the multiplex PCR reads, gives a single entry per CDR3 protein. The sample lists about 210,000 distinct CDR3 sequences; under 30% were seen once. Trimming took 5 bases from V and 3 from J, leaving 13 bases between them. CDR3 length: 15 residues. Germline-derived CDR1 and CDR2 are MNHNS and SASEGT. Study-level findings and limits: A classifier, a 13-signature model, separated ophthalmopathy from stable hyperthyroidism with approximately 88% sensitivity and over 70% specificity.

In regard to this clonotype: Its cognate antigen is unknown.

The clonotype originates from a man aged 45 to 65 with Graves' ophthalmopathy. The chain carries TRBV6-1 and TRBJ2-2; either TRBD1 or TRBD2 may fit D (5 bases each). Sample: peripheral blood. The CDR3: CASSPGTVDTGELFF. CDR3 nucleotide sequence: TGTGCCAGCAGTCCCGGGACGGTTGACACCGGGGAGCTGTTTTTT.